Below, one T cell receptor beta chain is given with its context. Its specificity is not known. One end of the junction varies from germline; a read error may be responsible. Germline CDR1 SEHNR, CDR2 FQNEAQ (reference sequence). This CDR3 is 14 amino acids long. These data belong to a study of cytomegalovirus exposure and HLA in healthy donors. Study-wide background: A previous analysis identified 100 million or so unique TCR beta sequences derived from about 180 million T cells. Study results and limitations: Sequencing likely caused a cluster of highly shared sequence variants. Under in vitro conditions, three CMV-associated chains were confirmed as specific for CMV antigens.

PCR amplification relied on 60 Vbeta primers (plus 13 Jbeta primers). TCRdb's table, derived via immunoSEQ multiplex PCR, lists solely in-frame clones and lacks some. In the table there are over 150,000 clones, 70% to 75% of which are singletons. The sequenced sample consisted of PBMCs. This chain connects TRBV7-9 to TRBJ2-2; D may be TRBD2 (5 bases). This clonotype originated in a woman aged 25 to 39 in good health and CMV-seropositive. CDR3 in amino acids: CSSTVSANTGELFF. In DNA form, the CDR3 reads TGTTCCAGCACAGTTAGCGCGAACACCGGGGAGCTGTTTTTT.